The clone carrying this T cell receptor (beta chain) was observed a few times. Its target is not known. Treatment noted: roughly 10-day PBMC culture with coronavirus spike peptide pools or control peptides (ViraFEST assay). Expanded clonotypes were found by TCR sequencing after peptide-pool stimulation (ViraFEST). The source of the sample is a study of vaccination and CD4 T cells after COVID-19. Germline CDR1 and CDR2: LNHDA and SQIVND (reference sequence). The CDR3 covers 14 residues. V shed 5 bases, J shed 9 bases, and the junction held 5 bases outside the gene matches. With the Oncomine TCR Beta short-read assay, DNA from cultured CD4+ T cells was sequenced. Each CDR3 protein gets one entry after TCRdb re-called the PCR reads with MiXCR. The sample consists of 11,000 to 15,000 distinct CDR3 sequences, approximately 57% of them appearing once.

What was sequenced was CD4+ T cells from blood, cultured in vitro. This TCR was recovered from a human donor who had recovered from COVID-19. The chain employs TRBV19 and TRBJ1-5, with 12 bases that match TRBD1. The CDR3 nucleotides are TGTGCCAGTAGTCGTGGGACAGGGGGCCTGCCCCAGCATTTT. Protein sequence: CASSRGTGGLPQHF.